Below are 5 T cell receptor beta chains sequenced from a single sample in a study of T cell responses to AZD1222 COVID-19 vaccine. Libraries were prepared by immunoSEQ multiplex PCR; TCRdb keeps only in-frame clonotypes and omits some of them. This repertoire shows about 120,000 clones, about 92% found once; its top ten account for 13% to 15%. This specimen was peripheral blood, taken on day 0 of AZD1222 vaccination. The receptors were gathered from an adult in good health.

The rearrangement uses TRBV4-1 and TRBJ1-3; 7 bases match TRBD1. Trimming at V came to 0 bases and at J to 2 bases, leaving 4 bases not matched to a gene. Per germline, CDR1 MGHRA and CDR2 YSYEKL. This CDR3 region has 16 residues. CDR3 nucleotides: TGCGCCAGCAGCCAAGAAGGAGGGGGCCCTGGAAACACCATATATTTT. It is translated as CASSQEGGGPGNTIYF.

The chain joins TRBV5-8 to TRBJ1-3, with 9 bases that match TRBD1. Germline V CDR1 and CDR2: SGHTS, YDEGEE. The CDR3 is 16 amino acids. V was clipped by 4 bases and J by 1 base; unmatched bases: 6. The CDR3 DNA follows: TGTGCCAGCAGCCGCCGGGACAGGGTATCTGGAAACACCATATATTTT. Translation gives CASSRRDRVSGNTIYF.

This chain joins TRBV7-2 and TRBJ2-7, with 9 bases fitting TRBD2. The CDR3 is 15 amino acids. Unmatched junction bases numbered 11, after V lost 4 bases and J lost 7 bases. Germline loops: CDR1 SGHTA, CDR2 FQGNSA. In DNA form, the CDR3 reads TGTGCCAGCAGCTCACCGACTAGCGGAAAAGGAGAGCAGTACTTC. Amino acid sequence: CASSSPTSGKGEQYF.

This clone was counted once. The chain is built from TRBV27 and TRBJ1-3, with TRBD1 identical over 7 bases. Germline trimming cut 2 bases from V and 5 bases from J; bases unmatched to any gene: 6. Germline values: CDR1 MNHEY, CDR2 SMNVEV (reference sequence). The CDR3 consists of 15 residues. CDR3 protein: CASSLEGAIRNTIYF. In DNA, the CDR3 is TGTGCCAGCAGTTTAGAGGGGGCAATAAGAAACACCATATATTTT.

The CDR3 here is CASRVQGVNTDTQYF. Here the CDR3 DNA reads TGTGCCAGCAGAGTACAGGGGGTGAACACAGATACGCAGTATTTT. This rearrangement joins TRBV6-5 to TRBJ2-3; 8 nucleotides agree with TRBD1. CDR1 MNHEY and CDR2 SVGAGI come from the germline V gene. Germline trimming cut 6 bases from V and 2 bases from J; bases unmatched to any gene: 7. CDR3 length equals 15 residues.